Following are 8 T cell receptor beta chains from one sample sequenced in a study of spatial heterogeneity in lung cancer. TCRdb analysed the 5' RACE reads with MiXCR anew, one entry per CDR3 protein. The sample lists about 80,000 distinct CDR3 sequences; under 8.5% were seen once. Indicated time point: sample taken at primary tumor resection. The material was PBMCs, obtained at surgery. Receptors were obtained from a male donor with early-stage non-small cell lung cancer.

Many counts were recorded for this clonotype. The rearrangement links TRBV5-6 to TRBJ2-2; no firm D call. In germline, CDR1 is SGHDT, CDR2 YYEEEE. The CDR3 loop spans 15 amino acids. Trimming removed 4 bases from V and 0 bases from J, with 10 bases in between. This CDR3 reads CASSQDVTNTGELFF. CDR3 DNA sequence: TGTGCCAGCAGCCAGGACGTGACGAACACCGGGGAGCTGTTTTTT.

This clonotype has ten or more counts. The chain combines TRBV29-1 with TRBJ2-7; D is uncertain. The CDR3 length is 11 residues. Germline CDR1 is SQVTM and CDR2 is ANQGSEA. Trimming took off 6 bases at V and 10 bases at J, with 16 bases between the two ends. CDR3 amino acids: CSVRISREQYF. The CDR3 nucleotides are TGCAGCGTCAGGATTAGTAGGGAACAGTACTTC.

V usage is TRBV12-5 and J usage is TRBJ2-1; D call uncertain. The CDR3 runs to 16 residues. Trimming removed 2 bases at V and 8 bases at J, with 19 bases between. Germline V gives CDR1 LGHNT, CDR2 FRNRAP. The CDR3 region is CASGLSVTLGRHEQFF. In DNA form, the CDR3 reads TGTGCTAGTGGTTTGAGTGTGACCCTTGGACGCCATGAGCAGTTCTTC.

The chain uses TRBV6-5 and TRBJ1-4; 9 nucleotides agree with TRBD1. After removal of 5 bases from V and 6 bases from J, the junction contained 7 bases not matched to a gene. This CDR3 region has 15 residues. CDR1 and CDR2 from the germline V gene are MNHEY and SVGAGI. DNA for the CDR3: TGTGCCAGCAGTAACCTACAGGGGGCGGATGAAAAACTGTTTTTT. Amino acid sequence: CASSNLQGADEKLFF.

This clonotype was picked up a small number of times. The chain employs TRBV7-6 and TRBJ1-1; D is uncertain. The V end lost 4 bases, the J end lost 8 bases, and 14 bases lay between the germline ends. The CDR3 runs to 13 residues. Germline loops: CDR1 SGHVS, CDR2 FNYEAQ. The CDR3, as DNA: TGTGCCAGCAGCTCCTATCGGCAGGTAGAAGCTTTCTTT. Its protein product is CASSSYRQVEAFF.

This clonotype is categorized as medium-sized. J is TRBJ2-1 and V is TRBV27, with D unresolved. The CDR3 has 13 residues. V lost 6 bases to trimming and J lost 3 bases, with 9 bases between them. Germline V gene sequence: CDR1 MNHEY, CDR2 SMNVEV (reference sequence). The CDR3 reads CASRDYSYNEQFF. CDR3 sequence (DNA): TGTGCCAGCAGGGATTACAGCTACAATGAGCAGTTCTTC.

This clonotype has ten or more counts. V usage is TRBV18 and J usage is TRBJ1-2, with a possible D match to TRBD1 (6 bases). Trimming stripped 2 bases from V and 6 bases from J, with 13 bases between. The length of the CDR3 is 14 residues. Germline CDR1 KGHSH, CDR2 LQKENI. This CDR3 is CASSPVTGKDGYTF. Written as DNA, the CDR3 is TGTGCCAGCTCACCAGTAACAGGGAAAGATGGCTACACCTTC.

The gene calls are TRBV4-1 and TRBJ2-7; maybe TRBD1 (6 bases). The CDR3 has 14 amino acids. CDR1 is MGHRA, CDR2 YSYEKL, per germline. V was pared by 3 bases and J by 0 bases, with 9 bases between. The CDR3 DNA reads TGCGCCAGCAGCCATTTGACAGGCTCCTACGAGCAGTACTTC. Encoded protein: CASSHLTGSYEQYF.